These 9 T cell receptor beta chains were all obtained from the same sample, sequenced in a study of vaccination effects on CD4 cells after COVID-19. Measured with immunoSEQ multiplex PCR; TCRdb has only the in-frame clones, and not every one. Here the sample spans approximately 12,000 clones, over 60% being singletons. Expansion with viral peptide pools was applied to antigen-specific CD4+ T cells by the ViraFEST assay prior to sequencing. Following culture for more than 9 days, CD4+ T cells were isolated. Two doses of BNT162b2 or mRNA-1273 vaccine were administered to participants. The antigens for these receptors are not known. This specimen was CD4+ T cells from PBMCs cultured with SARS-CoV-2 spike peptides, taken after COVID-19 vaccination. The source of these receptors is a human donor who received a COVID-19 vaccine.

This clone was seen a handful of times. V and J are TRBV6-2 or TRBV6-3 and TRBJ2-2; weak D call: TRBD1 (5 bases). The CDR3 extends over 15 amino acids. V dropped 6 bases and J dropped 6 bases, with 17 bases sitting between them. The germline CDR1 and CDR2 sequences are MNHEY and SVGEGT. DNA for the CDR3: TGTGCCAGCAGCCCAGGACAAGGGAAACCCGGGGAGCTGTTTTTT. It translates to CASSPGQGKPGELFF.

The chain couples TRBV7-9 to TRBJ1-6; possibly TRBD1 for D (6 bases). CDR1 is SEHNR, CDR2 FQNEAQ, per germline (reference sequence). Trimming removed 3 bases from V and 11 bases from J, with 14 bases in between. The CDR3 extends over 14 amino acids. The CDR3 sequence: CASSFDTRGPPLHF. The CDR3 nucleotides are TGTGCCAGCAGCTTTGACACCAGGGGCCCACCCCTCCACTTT.

V usage is TRBV5-4 and J usage is TRBJ2-7, with 7 bases aligning to TRBD2. Germline V gene data show CDR1 as SGHNT and CDR2 as YYREEE (reference sequence). V lost 2 bases and J lost 0; bases outside the gene matches: 5. The CDR3 sequence is 15 residues long. In nucleotides, the CDR3 is TGTGCCAGCAGCTTAAAGCGGGGTAGCTCCTACGAGCAGTACTTC. It yields the protein CASSLKRGSSYEQYF.

The V gene is TRBV13, the J gene TRBJ1-2; D remains unclear. CDR1 is PRHDT and CDR2 is FYEKMQ in the germline V gene (reference sequence). The CDR3 length is 15 residues. V dropped 4 bases and J dropped 6 bases, with 18 bases sitting between them. CDR3 in DNA: TGTGCCAGCAGCTCGGACCTTATCGAGAATCATGGCTACACCTTC. Encoded protein: CASSSDLIENHGYTF.

The rearrangement joins TRBV20-1 to TRBJ2-5; D unclear. The CDR3 loop spans 11 amino acids. Trimming pared 5 bases from V and 3 bases from J, leaving 7 bases between. Germline V lookup: CDR1 DFQATT, CDR2 SNEGSKA (reference sequence). This chain's CDR3 is CSAAPKETQYF. CDR3 sequence (DNA): TGCAGTGCTGCCCCGAAAGAGACCCAGTACTTC.

The chain uses TRBV7-9 and TRBJ2-5, with TRBD2 as a possible D gene (6 bases). Trimming stripped 1 base from V and 4 bases from J, with 10 bases between. Germline V gene lookup returns CDR1 SEHNR and CDR2 FQNEAQ (reference sequence). CDR3 length equals 14 residues. The CDR3 here is CASSLGFSGETQYF. As DNA, the CDR3 is TGTGCCAGCAGCTTAGGTTTTAGCGGAGAGACCCAGTACTTC.

The rearrangement joins TRBV10-3 to TRBJ1-6; weak D call: TRBD1 (5 bases). The CDR3 is 13 amino acids. Germline V gene data show CDR1 as ENHRY and CDR2 as SYGVKD. The V gene lost 10 bases and the J gene lost 7 bases, with 14 bases spanning the gap. This CDR3 is CATQQETNSPLHF. The DNA of the CDR3 is TGTGCCACACAACAGGAGACGAATTCACCCCTCCACTTT.

The chain joins TRBV5-1 to TRBJ2-7; TRBD1 matches 9 bases. Trimming cost V 3 bases and J 7 bases; bases outside gene matches: 17. The CDR3 is 17 amino acids. Germline values: CDR1 SGHRS, CDR2 YFSETQ. The CDR3 region is CASSYGGTGSTGGEQYF. DNA for the CDR3: TGCGCCAGCAGCTACGGGGGGACAGGGAGCACCGGCGGGGAGCAGTACTTC.

The chain recombines TRBV28 with TRBJ2-1, with a weak D call TRBD2 (6 bases). With 5 bases removed from V and 7 bases from J, the gap between germline ends came to 24 bases. This CDR3 contains 17 residues. CDR1 MDHEN and CDR2 SYDVKM come from the germline V gene. CDR3 coding DNA: TGTGCCAGCAGTGTATTGCCCGGGACTGGTGTGAGGAATGAGCAGTTCTTC. This encodes CASSVLPGTGVRNEQFF. Based on the CDR3 plus reference TRBV28 and TRBJ2-1, the full variable domain is DVKVTQSSRYLVKRTGEKVFLECVQDMDHENMFWYRQDPGLGLRLIYFSYDVKMKEKGDIPEGYSVSREKKERFSLILESASTNQTSMYLCASSVLPGTGVRNEQFFGPGTRLTVL.